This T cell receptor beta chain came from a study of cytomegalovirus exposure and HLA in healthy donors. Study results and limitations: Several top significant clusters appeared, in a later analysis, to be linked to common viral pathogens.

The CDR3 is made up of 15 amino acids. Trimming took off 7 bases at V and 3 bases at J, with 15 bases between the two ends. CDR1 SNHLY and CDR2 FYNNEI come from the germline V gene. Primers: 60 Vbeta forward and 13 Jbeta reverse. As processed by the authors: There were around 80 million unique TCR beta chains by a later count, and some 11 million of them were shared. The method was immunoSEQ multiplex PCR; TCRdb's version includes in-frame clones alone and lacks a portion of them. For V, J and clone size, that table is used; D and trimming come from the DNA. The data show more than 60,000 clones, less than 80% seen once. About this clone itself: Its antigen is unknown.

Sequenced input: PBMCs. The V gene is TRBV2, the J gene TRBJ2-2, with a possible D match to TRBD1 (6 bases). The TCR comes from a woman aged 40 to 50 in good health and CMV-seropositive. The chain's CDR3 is CASKGDGQHTGELFF. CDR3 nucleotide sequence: TGTGCCAGCAAGGGTGATGGACAGCACACCGGGGAGCTGTTTTTT.